Given below is one T cell receptor beta chain in context. Its antigen is not known. Amplified TCR beta CDR3 regions derived from RNA transcripts. The study used the HTBI primer set for a first-round RT-PCR of the TCR CDR3. Each CDR3 protein gets one entry after TCRdb re-called the multiplex PCR reads with MiXCR. The table records over 700,000 distinct CDR3 sequences, 35% of them present only once. This entry comes from a study of T cells in Graves' hyperthyroidism and ophthalmopathy. Study-wide results and limits: Separation of ophthalmopathy from stable hyperthyroidism was achieved by a 13 V-J model. Blood also carried most thyroid clonotypes expanded above 0.001.

The CDR3 spans 16 residues. Trimming took 4 bases from V and 3 from J; bases not matched to a gene: 10. Germline values: CDR1 LGHDT, CDR2 YNNKEL (reference sequence). Graves' hyperthyroidism without ophthalmopathy progression within 18 months was termed stable. The chain carries TRBV3-1 and TRBJ1-1, with TRBD1 matching over 8 bases. Sequencing used blood. The clonotype originates from a woman in her 40s with Graves' hyperthyroidism. CDR3 DNA sequence: TGTGCCAGCAGCCGTATGGACAGGGCTTTCGACACTGAAGCTTTCTTT. It is translated as CASSRMDRAFDTEAFF.